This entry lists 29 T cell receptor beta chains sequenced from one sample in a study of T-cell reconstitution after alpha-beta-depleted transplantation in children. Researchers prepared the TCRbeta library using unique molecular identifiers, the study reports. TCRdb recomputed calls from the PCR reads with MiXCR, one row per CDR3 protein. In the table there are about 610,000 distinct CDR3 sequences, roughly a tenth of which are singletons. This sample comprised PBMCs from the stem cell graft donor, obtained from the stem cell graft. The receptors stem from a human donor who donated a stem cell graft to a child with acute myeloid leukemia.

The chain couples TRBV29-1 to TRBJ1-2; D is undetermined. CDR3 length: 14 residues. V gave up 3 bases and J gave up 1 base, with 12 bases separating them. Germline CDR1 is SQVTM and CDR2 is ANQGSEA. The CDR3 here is CSVERTRLNYGYTF. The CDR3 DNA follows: TGCAGCGTTGAGCGTACCAGACTTAACTATGGCTACACCTTC.

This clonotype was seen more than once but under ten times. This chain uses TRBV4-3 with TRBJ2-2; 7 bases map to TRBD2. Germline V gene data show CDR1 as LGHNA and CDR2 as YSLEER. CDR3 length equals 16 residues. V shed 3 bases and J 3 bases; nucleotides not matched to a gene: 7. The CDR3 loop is CASSQLPGGHTGELFF. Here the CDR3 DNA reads TGCGCCAGCAGCCAGCTCCCGGGAGGACACACCGGGGAGCTGTTTTTT.

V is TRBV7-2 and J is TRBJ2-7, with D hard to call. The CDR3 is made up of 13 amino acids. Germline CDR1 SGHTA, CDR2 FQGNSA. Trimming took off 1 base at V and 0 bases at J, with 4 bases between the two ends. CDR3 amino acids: CASSLGYSYEQYF. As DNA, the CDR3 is TGTGCCAGCAGCTTAGGTTACTCCTACGAGCAGTACTTC.

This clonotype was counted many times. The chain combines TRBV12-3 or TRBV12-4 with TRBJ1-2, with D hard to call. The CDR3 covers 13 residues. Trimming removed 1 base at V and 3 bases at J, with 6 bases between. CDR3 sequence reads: CASSLGGDYGYTF. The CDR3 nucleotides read TGTGCCAGCAGTTTAGGGGGTGACTATGGCTACACCTTC.

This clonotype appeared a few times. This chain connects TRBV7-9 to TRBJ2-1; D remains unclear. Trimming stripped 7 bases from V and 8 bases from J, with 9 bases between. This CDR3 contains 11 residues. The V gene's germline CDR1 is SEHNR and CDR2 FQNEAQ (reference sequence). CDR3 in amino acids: CASTPLDEQFF. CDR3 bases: TGTGCCAGCACCCCTCTAGATGAGCAGTTCTTC.

The DNA for the CDR3 is TGTGCCACCAATAGGGACATCCAAGAGACCCAGTACTTC. Residues: CATNRDIQETQYF. V usage is TRBV15 and J usage is TRBJ2-5, with D perhaps matching TRBD1 (6 bases). Trimming took off 7 bases at V and 1 base at J, with 10 bases between the two ends. Germline CDR1 LNHNV, CDR2 YYDKDF (reference sequence). The CDR3 is 13 amino acids.

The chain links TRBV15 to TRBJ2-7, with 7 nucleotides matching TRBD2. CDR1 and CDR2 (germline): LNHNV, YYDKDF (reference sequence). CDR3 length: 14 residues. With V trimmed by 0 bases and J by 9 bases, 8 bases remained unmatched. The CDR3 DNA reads TGTGCCACCAGCAGAGAAGCGGGGTACGGGGGGCAGTACTTC. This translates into CATSREAGYGGQYF. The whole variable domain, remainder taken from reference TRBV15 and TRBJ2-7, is DAMVIQNPRYQVTQFGKPVTLSCSQTLNHNVMYWYQQKSSQAPKLLFHYYDKDFNNEADTPDNFQSRRPNTSFCFLDIRSPGLGDTAMYLCATSREAGYGGQYFGPGTRLTVT.

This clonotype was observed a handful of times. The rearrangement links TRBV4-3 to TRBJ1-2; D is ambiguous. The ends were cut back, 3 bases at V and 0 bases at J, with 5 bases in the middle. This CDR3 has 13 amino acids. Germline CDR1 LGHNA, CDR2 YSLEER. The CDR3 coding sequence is TGCGCCAGCAGCCAGGCTGCTAACTATGGCTACACCTTC. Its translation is CASSQAANYGYTF.

CDR3 coding DNA: TGTGCCAGCAGTTTAGGTGGGACAAAGGCCACTGAAGCTTTCTTT. Residues: CASSLGGTKATEAFF. This sequence joins TRBV28 and TRBJ1-1; possible D gene TRBD1, 6 bases. This CDR3 is 15 amino acids long. Trimming pared 2 bases from V and 4 bases from J, leaving 14 bases between. CDR1 and CDR2 from the germline V gene are MDHEN and SYDVKM.

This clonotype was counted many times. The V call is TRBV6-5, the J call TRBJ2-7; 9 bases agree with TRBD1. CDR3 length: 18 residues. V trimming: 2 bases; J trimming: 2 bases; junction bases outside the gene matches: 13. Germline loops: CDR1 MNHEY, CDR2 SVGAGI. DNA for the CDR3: TGTGCCAGCAGTTACGAAGGGACAGGGTTGACCGCGGCCTACGAGCAGTACTTC. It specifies CASSYEGTGLTAAYEQYF.

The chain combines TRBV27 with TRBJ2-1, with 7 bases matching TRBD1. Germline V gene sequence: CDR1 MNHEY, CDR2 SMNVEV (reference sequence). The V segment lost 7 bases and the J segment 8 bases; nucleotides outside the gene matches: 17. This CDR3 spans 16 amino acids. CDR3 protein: CASTNTGTVQIDEQFF. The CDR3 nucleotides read TGTGCCAGCACCAACACCGGGACAGTACAAATCGATGAGCAGTTCTTC.

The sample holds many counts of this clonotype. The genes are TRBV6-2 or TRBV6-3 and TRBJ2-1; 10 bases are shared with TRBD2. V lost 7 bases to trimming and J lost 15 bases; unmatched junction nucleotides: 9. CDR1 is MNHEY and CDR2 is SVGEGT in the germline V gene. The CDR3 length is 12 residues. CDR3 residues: CASTGLAVLPFF. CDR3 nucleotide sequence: TGTGCCAGCACAGGACTAGCGGTTCTTCCGTTCTTC.

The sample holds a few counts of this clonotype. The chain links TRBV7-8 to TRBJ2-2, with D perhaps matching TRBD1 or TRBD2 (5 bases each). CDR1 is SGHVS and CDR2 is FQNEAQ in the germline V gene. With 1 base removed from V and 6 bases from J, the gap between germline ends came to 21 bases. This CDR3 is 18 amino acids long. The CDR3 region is CASSLGGFGLLGAGELFF. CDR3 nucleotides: TGTGCCAGCAGCTTAGGGGGCTTCGGACTCCTGGGGGCCGGGGAGCTGTTTTTT.

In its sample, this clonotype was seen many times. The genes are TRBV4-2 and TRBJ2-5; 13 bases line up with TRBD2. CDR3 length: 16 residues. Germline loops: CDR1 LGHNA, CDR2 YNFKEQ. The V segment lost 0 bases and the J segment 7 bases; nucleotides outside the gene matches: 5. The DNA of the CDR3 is TGTGCCAGCAGCCAAGAAGGGAGACTAGCGGGAGGGACCCAGTACTTC. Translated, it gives CASSQEGRLAGGTQYF.

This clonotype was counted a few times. The chain's CDR3 is CASSLVLLAASDNEQFF. The CDR3 nucleotides are TGCGCCAGCAGCTTGGTCTTGCTAGCGGCGTCCGACAATGAGCAGTTCTTC. This chain links TRBV5-1 with TRBJ2-1, with TRBD2 matching 7 bases. V shed 0 bases and J 5 bases; nucleotides not matched to a gene: 11. This CDR3 has 17 residues. The germline V gene encodes CDR1 SGHRS and CDR2 YFSETQ.

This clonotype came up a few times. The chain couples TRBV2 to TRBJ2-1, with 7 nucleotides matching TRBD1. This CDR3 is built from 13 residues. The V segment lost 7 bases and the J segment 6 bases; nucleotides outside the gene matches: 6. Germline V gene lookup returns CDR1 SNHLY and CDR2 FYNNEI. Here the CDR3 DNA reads TGTGCCAGCACCCCTACAGGGGTCAATGAGCAGTTCTTC. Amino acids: CASTPTGVNEQFF.

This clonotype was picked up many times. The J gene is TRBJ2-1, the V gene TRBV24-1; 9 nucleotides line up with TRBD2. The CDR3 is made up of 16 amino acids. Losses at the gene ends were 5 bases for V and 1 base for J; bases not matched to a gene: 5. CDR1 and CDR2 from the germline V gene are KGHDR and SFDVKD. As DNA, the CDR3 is TGTGCCACCAGTGTGGCTAGCGGGGATTCCTACAATGAGCAGTTCTTC. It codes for CATSVASGDSYNEQFF.

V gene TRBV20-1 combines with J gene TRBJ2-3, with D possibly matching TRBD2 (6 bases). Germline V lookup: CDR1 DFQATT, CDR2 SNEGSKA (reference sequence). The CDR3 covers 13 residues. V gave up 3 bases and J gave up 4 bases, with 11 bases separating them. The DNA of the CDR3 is TGCAGTGCTAGCAGACTAGGGGCAGATACGCAGTATTTT. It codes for CSASRLGADTQYF.

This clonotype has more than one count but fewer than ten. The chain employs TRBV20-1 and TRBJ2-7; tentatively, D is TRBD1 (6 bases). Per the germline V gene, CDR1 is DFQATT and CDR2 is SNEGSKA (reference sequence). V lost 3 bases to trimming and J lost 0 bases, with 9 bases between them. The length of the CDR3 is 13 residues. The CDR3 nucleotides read TGCAGTGCTAGTAAGGACAGCTCCTACGAGCAGTACTTC. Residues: CSASKDSSYEQYF.

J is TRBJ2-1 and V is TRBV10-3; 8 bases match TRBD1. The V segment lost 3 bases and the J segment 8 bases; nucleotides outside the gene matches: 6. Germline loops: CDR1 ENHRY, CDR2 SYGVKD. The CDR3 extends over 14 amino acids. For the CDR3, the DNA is TGTGCCATCAGTGACCGACAGGGGTTGGATGAGCAGTTCTTC. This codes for CAISDRQGLDEQFF.

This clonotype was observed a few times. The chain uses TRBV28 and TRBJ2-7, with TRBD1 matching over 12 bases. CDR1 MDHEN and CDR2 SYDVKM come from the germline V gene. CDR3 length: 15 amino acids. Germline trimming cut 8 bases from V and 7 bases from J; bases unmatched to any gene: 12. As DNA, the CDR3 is TGTGCCAGCCAAGTAGGGGGACAGGGGGCGAGTGAGCAGTACTTC. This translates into CASQVGGQGASEQYF.

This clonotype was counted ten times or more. Here the CDR3 DNA reads TGTGCCAGCAGCTTATTGACAGGGATCGCCTACGAGCAGTACTTC. Encoded protein: CASSLLTGIAYEQYF. This chain connects TRBV7-9 to TRBJ2-7, with 7 nucleotides matching TRBD1. The ends lost 2 bases at V and 2 bases at J; junction bases unmatched: 6. CDR3 size: 15 residues. Germline lookup yields CDR1 SEHNR and CDR2 FQNEAQ (reference sequence).

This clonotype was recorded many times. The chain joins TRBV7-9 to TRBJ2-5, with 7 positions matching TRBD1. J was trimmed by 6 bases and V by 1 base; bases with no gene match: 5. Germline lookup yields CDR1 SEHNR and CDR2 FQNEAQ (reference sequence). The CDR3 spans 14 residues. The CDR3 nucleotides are TGTGCCAGCAGCTTAGTAGGGGGCATAAAGACCCAGTACTTC. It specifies CASSLVGGIKTQYF. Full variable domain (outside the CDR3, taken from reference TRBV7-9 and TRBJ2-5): DTGVSQNPRHKITKRGQNVTFRCDPISEHNRLYWYRQTLGQGPEFLTYFQNEAQLEKSRLLSDRFSAERPKGSFSTLEIQRTEQGDSAMYLCASSLVGGIKTQYFGPGTRLLVL.

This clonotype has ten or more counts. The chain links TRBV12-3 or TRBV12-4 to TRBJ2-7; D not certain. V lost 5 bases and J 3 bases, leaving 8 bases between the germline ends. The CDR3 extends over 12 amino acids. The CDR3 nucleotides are TGTGCCAGCAGTCCGCAGGTCTACGAGCAGTACTTC. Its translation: CASSPQVYEQYF.

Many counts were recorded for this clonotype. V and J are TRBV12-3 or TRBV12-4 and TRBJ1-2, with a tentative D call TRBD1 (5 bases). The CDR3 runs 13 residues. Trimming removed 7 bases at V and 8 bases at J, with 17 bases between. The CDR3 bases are TGTGCCAGCAACCTTGTCCAGGGCTGGGGCTACACCTTC. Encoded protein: CASNLVQGWGYTF.

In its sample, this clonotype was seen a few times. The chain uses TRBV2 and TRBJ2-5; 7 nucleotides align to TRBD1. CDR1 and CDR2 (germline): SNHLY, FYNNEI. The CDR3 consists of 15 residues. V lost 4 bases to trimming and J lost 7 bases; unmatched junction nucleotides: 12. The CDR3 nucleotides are TGTGCCAGCAGTGGCGAGGGGGCGGGCGTAGGGACCCAGTACTTC. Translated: CASSGEGAGVGTQYF.

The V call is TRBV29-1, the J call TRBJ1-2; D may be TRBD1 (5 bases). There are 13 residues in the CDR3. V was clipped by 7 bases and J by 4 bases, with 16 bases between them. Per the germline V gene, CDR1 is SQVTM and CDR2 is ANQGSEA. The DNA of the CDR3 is TGCAGCGCCCATATCCAGGGCGGCTATGGCTACACCTTC. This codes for CSAHIQGGYGYTF.

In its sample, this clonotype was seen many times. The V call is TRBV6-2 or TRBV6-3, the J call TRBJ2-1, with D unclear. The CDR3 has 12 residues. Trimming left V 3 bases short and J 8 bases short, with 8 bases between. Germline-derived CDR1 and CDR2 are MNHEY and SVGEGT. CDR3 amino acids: CASSYTGYEQFF. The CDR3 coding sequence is TGTGCCAGCAGTTATACCGGGTATGAGCAGTTCTTC.

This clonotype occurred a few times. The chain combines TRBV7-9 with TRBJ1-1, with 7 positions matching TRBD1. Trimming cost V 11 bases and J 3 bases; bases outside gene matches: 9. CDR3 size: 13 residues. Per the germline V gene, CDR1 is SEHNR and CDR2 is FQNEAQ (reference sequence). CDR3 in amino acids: CAAVTGTDTEAFF. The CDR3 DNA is TGTGCCGCGGTCACCGGGACAGACACTGAAGCTTTCTTT.